The rows below give T cell receptor beta chains drawn from one sample of a study of cytomegalovirus exposure and HLA in healthy donors. The repertoire was sequenced with immunoSEQ multiplex PCR; TCRdb's copy has only in-frame clones and lacks some. In the table there are about 220,000 clones, approximately 87% of which are singletons. Sequencing used PBMCs. These receptor sequences come from a man younger than 35 in good health and CMV-seronegative. Both conserved end residues are part of each CDR3. D genes are given only for firm matches. Some rows mark clone size as missing; the rest say once, few, many or name a class of expanded clone.

j_call,clone_size,d_call,v_call,cdr3_nt,cdr3_aa
TRBJ2-7,-,-,TRBV5-1,TGCGCCAGCAGTGTTAGCGACGAGCAGTACTTC,CASSVSDEQYF
TRBJ1-1,-,-,TRBV29-1,TGCAGCGGCAACACAGGATTAAACACTGAAGCTTTCTTT,CSGNTGLNTEAFF
TRBJ2-3,-,-,TRBV6-6,TGTGCCAGCAGTAGTTTTACGGGAATTACAGATACGCAGTATTTT,CASSSFTGITDTQYF
TRBJ2-2,-,TRBD1,TRBV5-1,TGCGCCAGCCGTTTCGGGACAGGGGACAACACCGGGGAGCTGTTTTTT,CASRFGTGDNTGELFF
TRBJ2-3,-,TRBD2,TRBV5-4,TGTGCCAGCAGCCCTAGCGGGGGGACCTTCAATACGCAGTATTTT,CASSPSGGTFNTQYF
TRBJ2-7,-,TRBD1,TRBV5-5,TGTGCCAGCAGCCCGGATCGGACAGGGGAGAGCTTC,CASSPDRTGESF
TRBJ1-2,-,TRBD1,TRBV6-5,TGTGCCAGCAGACCAGTAGGACAGGGGGCTGGCTACACCTTC,CASRPVGQGAGYTF
TRBJ2-7,-,TRBD2,TRBV12-5,TGTGCTAGTGGTTTGATACTCGTCAAGGCAGCGGGGGAGCAGTACTTC,CASGLILVKAAGEQYF
TRBJ1-1,-,-,TRBV7-2,TGTGCCAGCAGCTTAACGCGGGCGGACGCTGAAGCTTTCTTT,CASSLTRADAEAFF
TRBJ2-7,-,TRBD1,TRBV7-9,TGTGCCAGCAGCGCCCGCGACAGGGGGCCCTACGAGCAGTACTTC,CASSARDRGPYEQYF
TRBJ2-5,-,TRBD1,TRBV6-6,TGTGCCAGCAGTTCCCGACAGGGGATCGAGACCCAGTACTTC,CASSSRQGIETQYF
TRBJ2-3,-,TRBD2,TRBV27,TGTGCCAGCAGTTCCCCCTCGCTAGCGGGAGTCACAGATACGCAGTATTTT,CASSSPSLAGVTDTQYF
TRBJ2-2,-,-,TRBV11-3,TGTGCCAGCAGCGGGGGGACCGGGGAGCTGTTTTTT,CASSGGTGELFF
TRBJ2-2,-,TRBD1,TRBV18,TGTGCCAGCTCACCTTCTCCGGGACAGGGGGCCGGGGAGCTGTTTTTT,CASSPSPGQGAGELFF
TRBJ1-2,-,-,TRBV28,TGTGCCAGCAGTTTTAACAGCAACTATGGCTACACCTTC,CASSFNSNYGYTF
TRBJ2-3,-,TRBD2,TRBV2,TGTGCCAGCGGGGGGGACACAGATACGCAGTATTTT,CASGGDTDTQYF
TRBJ2-7,-,TRBD1,TRBV7-2,TGTGCCAGCAGCGAGAACAGGGGGCGCGGAGAGCAGTACTTC,CASSENRGRGEQYF
TRBJ1-1,-,-,TRBV27,TGTGCCAGCAGTTTAAATATGAACACTGAAGCTTTCTTT,CASSLNMNTEAFF
TRBJ2-3,-,TRBD1,TRBV5-6,TGTGCCAGCAGCTTTAAGGGGGCTTCAGATACGCAGTATTTT,CASSFKGASDTQYF
TRBJ1-1,-,-,TRBV11-2,TGTGCCAGCAGCACAGGACAGCTGAACACTGAAGCTTTCTTT,CASSTGQLNTEAFF
TRBJ1-6,-,-,TRBV6-6,TGTGCCACCAGGGGACAAGTCAATTCACCCCTCCACTTT,CATRGQVNSPLHF
TRBJ1-1,-,TRBD1,TRBV6-1,TGTGCCAGCAGCGATGGACAGGCTGAAGCTTTCTTT,CASSDGQAEAFF
TRBJ2-2,-,TRBD2,TRBV29-1,TGCAGCGTCGCGACGCGGGGGACCGGGGAGCTGTTTTTT,CSVATRGTGELFF
TRBJ1-2,few,-,TRBV25-1,TGTGCCAGCAACCACGGGGGAGGCTACACCTTC,CASNHGGGYTF
TRBJ2-7,-,-,TRBV5-1,TGCGCCAGCAGCTTTCAGAGGGACGAGCAGTACTTC,CASSFQRDEQYF
TRBJ2-5,-,-,TRBV28,TGTGCCAGCAGTTTTGTAGTGGAAGAGACCCAGTACTTC,CASSFVVEETQYF
TRBJ2-3,-,-,TRBV9,TGTGCCAGCAGCGTGGGCCTTGGCACAGATACGCAGTATTTT,CASSVGLGTDTQYF